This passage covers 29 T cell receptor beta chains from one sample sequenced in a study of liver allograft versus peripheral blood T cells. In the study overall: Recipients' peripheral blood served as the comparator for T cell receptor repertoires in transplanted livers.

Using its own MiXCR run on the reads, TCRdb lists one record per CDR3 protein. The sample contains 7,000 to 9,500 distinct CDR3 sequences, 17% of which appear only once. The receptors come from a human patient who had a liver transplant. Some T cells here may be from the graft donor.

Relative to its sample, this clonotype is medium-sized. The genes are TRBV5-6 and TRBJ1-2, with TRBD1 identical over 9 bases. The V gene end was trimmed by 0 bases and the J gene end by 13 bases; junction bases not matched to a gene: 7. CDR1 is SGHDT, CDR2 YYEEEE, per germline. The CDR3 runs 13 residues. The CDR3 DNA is TGTGCCAGCAGCTTGGCCCCGGACAGGGGTTTCACCTTC. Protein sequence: CASSLAPDRGFTF. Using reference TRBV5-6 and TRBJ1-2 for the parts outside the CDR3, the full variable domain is DAGVTQSPTHLIKTRGQQVTLRCSPKSGHDTVSWYQQALGQGPQFIFQYYEEEERQRGNFPDRFSGHQFPNYSSELNVNALLLGDSALYLCASSLAPDRGFTFGSGTRLTVV.

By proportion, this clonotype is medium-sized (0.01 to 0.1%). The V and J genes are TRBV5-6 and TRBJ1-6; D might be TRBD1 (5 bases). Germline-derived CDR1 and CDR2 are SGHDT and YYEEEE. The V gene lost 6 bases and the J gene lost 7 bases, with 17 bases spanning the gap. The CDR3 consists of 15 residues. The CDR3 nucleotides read TGTGCCAGCAACTACCTCGGGGCGCGAAATTCACCCCTCCACTTT. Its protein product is CASNYLGARNSPLHF.

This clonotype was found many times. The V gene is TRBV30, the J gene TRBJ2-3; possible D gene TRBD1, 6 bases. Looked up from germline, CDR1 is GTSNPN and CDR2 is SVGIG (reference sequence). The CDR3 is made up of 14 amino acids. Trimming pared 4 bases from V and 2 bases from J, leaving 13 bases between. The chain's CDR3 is CAWTGRGHTDTQYF. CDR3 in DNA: TGTGCCTGGACGGGCAGGGGACACACAGATACGCAGTATTTT.

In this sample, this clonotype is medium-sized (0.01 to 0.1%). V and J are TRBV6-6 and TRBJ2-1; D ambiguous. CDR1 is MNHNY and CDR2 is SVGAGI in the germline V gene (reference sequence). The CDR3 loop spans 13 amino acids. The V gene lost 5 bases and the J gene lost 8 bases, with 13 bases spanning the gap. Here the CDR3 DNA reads TGTGCCAGCAGTCCCCTCCGGAAGGATGAGCAGTTCTTC. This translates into CASSPLRKDEQFF.

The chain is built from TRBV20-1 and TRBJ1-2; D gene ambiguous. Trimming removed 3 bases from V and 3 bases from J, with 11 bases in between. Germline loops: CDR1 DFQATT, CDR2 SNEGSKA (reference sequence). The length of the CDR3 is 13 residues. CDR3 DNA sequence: TGCAGTGCTAGTAATGTCGGTCACTATGGCTACACCTTC. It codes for CSASNVGHYGYTF.

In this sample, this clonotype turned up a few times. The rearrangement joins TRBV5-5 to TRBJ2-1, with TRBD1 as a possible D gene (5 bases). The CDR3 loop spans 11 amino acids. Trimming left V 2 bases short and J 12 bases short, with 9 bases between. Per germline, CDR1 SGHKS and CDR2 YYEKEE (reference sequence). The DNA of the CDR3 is TGTGCCAGCAGCTTAGGGGAACGGCAGTTCTTC. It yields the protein CASSLGERQFF.

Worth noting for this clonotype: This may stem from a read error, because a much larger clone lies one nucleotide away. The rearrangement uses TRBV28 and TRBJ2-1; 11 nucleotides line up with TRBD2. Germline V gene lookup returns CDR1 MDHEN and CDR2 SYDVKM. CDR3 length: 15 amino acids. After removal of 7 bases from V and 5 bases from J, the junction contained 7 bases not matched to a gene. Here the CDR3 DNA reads TGTGCCAGCATCCATAGCGGGGGGGCCCACAATGAGCAGTTCTTC. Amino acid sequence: CASIHSGGAHNEQFF.

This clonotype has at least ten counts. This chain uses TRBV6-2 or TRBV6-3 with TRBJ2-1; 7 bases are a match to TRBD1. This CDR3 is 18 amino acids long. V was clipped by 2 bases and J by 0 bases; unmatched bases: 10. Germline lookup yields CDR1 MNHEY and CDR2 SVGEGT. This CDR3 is CASSYRGTDYRSYNEQFF. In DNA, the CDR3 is TGTGCCAGCAGTTACCGAGGGACAGATTACCGCTCCTACAATGAGCAGTTCTTC.

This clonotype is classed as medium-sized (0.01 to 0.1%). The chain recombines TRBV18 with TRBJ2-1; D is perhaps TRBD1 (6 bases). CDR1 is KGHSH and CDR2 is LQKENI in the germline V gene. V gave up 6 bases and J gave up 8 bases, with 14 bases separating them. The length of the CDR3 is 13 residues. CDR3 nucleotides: TGTGCCAGCTCCCGGGACACTAACCATGAGCAGTTCTTC. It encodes CASSRDTNHEQFF.

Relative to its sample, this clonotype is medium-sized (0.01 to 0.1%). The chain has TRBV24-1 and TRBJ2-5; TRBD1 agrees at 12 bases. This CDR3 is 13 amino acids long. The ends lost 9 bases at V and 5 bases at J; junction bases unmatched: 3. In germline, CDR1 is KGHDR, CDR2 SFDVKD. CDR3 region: CATRDRGRETQYF. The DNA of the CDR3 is TGTGCCACCCGGGACAGGGGGCGCGAGACCCAGTACTTC.

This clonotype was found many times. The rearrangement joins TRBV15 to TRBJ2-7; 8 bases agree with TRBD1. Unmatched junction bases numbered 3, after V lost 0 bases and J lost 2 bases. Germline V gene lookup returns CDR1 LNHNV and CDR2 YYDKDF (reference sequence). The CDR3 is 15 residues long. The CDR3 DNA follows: TGTGCCACCAGCAGAGATAGGGACAGGCCCTACGAGCAGTACTTC. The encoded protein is CATSRDRDRPYEQYF. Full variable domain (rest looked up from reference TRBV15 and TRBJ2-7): DAMVIQNPRYQVTQFGKPVTLSCSQTLNHNVMYWYQQKSSQAPKLLFHYYDKDFNNEADTPDNFQSRRPNTSFCFLDIRSPGLGDTAMYLCATSRDRDRPYEQYFGPGTRLTVT.

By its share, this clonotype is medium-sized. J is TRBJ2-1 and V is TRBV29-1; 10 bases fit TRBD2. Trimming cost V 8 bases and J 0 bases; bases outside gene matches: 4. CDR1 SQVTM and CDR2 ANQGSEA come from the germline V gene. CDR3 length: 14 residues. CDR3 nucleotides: TGCAGCTATCTAGCGGGAGCCTCCTACAATGAGCAGTTCTTC. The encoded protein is CSYLAGASYNEQFF.

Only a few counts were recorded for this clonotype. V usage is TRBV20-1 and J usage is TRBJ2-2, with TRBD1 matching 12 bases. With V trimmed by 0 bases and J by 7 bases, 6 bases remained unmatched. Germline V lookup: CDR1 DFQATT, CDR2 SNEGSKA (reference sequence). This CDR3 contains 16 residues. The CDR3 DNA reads TGCAGTGCTAGAGATCCCGGGACAGGGGGCTTCGGGGAGCTGTTTTTT. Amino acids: CSARDPGTGGFGELFF.

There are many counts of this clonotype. CDR3 loop: CASSPRAGMDTEAFF. CDR3 DNA sequence: TGTGCCAGCTCACCACGGGCAGGGATGGACACTGAAGCTTTCTTT. V is TRBV18 and J is TRBJ1-1; D is perhaps TRBD1 (5 bases). This CDR3 region has 15 residues. The V end lost 1 base, the J end lost 3 bases, and 12 bases lay between the germline ends. In germline, CDR1 is KGHSH, CDR2 LQKENI.

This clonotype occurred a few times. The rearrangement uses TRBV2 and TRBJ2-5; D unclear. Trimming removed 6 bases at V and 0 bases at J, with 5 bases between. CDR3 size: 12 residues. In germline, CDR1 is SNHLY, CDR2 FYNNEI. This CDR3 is CASSLYQETQYF. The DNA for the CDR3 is TGTGCCAGCAGCCTGTACCAAGAGACCCAGTACTTC.

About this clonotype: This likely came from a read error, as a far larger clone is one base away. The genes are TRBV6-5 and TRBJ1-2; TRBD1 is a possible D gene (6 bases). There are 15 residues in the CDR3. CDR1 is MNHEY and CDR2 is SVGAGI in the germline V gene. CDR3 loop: CASSPEVDSDYGCTF. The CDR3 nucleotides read TGTGCCAGCAGCCCGGAAGTGGACAGCGACTATGGCTGCACCTTC.

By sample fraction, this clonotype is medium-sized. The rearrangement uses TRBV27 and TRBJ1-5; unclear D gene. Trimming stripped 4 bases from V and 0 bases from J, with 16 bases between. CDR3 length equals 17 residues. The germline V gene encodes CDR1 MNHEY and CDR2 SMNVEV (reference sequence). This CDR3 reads CASSSIDLLYSNQPQHF. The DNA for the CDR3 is TGTGCCAGCAGTTCTATAGATCTTCTATATAGCAATCAGCCCCAGCATTTT.

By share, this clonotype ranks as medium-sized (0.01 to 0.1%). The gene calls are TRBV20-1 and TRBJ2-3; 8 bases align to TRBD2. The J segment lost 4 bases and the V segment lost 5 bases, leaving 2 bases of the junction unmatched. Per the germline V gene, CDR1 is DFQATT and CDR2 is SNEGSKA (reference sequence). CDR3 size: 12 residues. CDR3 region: CSAGAGADTQYF. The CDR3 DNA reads TGCAGTGCTGGAGCGGGGGCAGATACGCAGTATTTT.

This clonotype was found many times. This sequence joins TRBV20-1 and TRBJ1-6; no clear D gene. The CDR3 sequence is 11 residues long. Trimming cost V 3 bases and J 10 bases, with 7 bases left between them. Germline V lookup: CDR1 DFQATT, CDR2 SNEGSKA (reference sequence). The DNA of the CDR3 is TGCAGTGCTAGCCAAGAATCACCCCTCCACTTT. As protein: CSASQESPLHF.

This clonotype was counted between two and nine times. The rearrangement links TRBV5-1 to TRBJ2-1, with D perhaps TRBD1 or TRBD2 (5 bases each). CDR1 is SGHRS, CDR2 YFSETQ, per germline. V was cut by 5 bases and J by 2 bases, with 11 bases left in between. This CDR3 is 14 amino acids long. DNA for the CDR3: TGCGCCAGCAGTGAGCGGACAACCTACAATGAGCAGTTCTTC. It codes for CASSERTTYNEQFF.

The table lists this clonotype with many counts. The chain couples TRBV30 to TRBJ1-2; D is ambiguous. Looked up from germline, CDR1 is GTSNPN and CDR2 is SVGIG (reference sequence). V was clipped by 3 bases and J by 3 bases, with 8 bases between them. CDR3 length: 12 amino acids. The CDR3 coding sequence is TGTGCCTGGAGACGGGATTACTATGGCTACACCTTC. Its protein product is CAWRRDYYGYTF. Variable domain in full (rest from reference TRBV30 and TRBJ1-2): SQTIHQWPATLVQPVGSPLSLECTVEGTSNPNLYWYRQAAGRGLQLLFYSVGIGQISSEVPQNLSASRPQDRQFILSSKKLLLSDSGFYLCAWRRDYYGYTFGSGTRLTVV.

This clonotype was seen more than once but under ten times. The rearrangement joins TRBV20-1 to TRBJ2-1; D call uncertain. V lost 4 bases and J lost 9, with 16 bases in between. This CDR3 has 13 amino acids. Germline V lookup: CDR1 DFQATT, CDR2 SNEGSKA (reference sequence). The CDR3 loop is CSAKGRGWGEQFF. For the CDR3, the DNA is TGCAGTGCTAAGGGCCGCGGTTGGGGTGAGCAGTTCTTC.

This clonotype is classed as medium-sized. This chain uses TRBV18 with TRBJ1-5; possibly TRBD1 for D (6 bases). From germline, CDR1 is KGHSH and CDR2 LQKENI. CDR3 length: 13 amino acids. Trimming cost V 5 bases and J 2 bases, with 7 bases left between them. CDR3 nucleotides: TGTGCCAGCTCAGGACAGCGCAATCAGCCCCAGCATTTT. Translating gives CASSGQRNQPQHF.

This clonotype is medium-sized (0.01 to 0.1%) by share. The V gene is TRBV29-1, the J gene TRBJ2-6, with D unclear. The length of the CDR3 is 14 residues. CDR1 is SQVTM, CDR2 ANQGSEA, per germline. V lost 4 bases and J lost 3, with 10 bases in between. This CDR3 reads CSVAPFGGANVLTF. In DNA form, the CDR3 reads TGCAGCGTTGCCCCTTTTGGTGGGGCCAACGTCCTGACTTTC.

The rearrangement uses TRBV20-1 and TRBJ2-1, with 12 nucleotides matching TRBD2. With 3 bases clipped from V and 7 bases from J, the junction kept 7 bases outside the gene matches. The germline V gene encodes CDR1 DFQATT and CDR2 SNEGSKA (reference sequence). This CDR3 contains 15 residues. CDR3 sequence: CSASLTSGSHNEQFF. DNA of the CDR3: TGCAGTGCTAGCCTGACTAGCGGGAGTCATAATGAGCAGTTCTTC.

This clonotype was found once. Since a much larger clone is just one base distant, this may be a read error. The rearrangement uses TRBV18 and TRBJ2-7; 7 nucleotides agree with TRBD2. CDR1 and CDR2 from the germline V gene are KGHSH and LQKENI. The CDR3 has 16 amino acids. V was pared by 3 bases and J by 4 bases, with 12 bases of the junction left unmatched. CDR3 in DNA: TGTGCCAGCTCACCGTTCCGGGCGGGGGAGTGGTACGAGCAGTACTTC. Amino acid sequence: CASSPFRAGEWYEQYF.

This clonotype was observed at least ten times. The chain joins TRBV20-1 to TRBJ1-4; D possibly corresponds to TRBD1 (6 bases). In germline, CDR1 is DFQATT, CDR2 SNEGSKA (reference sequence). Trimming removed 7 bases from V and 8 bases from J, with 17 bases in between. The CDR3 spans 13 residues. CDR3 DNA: TGCAGTGTGACGAGGGGGGGCCAGGAAAAACTGTTTTTT. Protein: CSVTRGGQEKLFF.

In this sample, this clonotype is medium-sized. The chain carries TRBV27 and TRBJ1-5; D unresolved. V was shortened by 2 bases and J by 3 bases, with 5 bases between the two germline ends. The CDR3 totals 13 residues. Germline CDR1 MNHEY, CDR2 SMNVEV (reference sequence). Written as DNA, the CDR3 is TGTGCCAGCAGTTTAATGGTCAATCAGCCCCAGCATTTT. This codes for CASSLMVNQPQHF.

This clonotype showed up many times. CDR3 protein: CASSPDWGTEAFF. The CDR3 region has the DNA TGTGCCAGCAGCCCAGACTGGGGAACTGAAGCTTTCTTT. The J gene is TRBJ1-1, the V gene TRBV7-2, with D unclear. The V gene lost 5 bases and the J gene lost 5 bases, with 12 bases spanning the gap. Germline lookup yields CDR1 SGHTA and CDR2 FQGNSA. The CDR3 totals 13 residues.